This paragraph covers one T cell receptor beta chain sequence. This entry belongs to a study of PD-1 blockade in mismatch repair-deficient tumors. The CDR3 covers 13 residues. The V gene lost 0 bases and the J gene lost 14 bases, with 13 bases spanning the gap. CDR1 and CDR2 (germline): MGHRA, YSYEKL. Repertoires were generated with immunoSEQ multiplex PCR, while TCRdb's copy carries only in-frame clones and drops some. The data show around 100,000 clones, with 82% seen just once and about 6.3% held by the top ten. TCR sequencing covered a few patients who responded to pembrolizumab. Sample: peripheral blood, taken roughly 36 weeks after starting pembrolizumab. This TCR derives from an adult with mismatch repair-deficient cancer. The chain joins TRBV4-1 to TRBJ1-4; no reliable D call. In nucleotides, the CDR3 is TGCGCCAGCAGCCAAGATCGAGGTGGGGTCCTGTTTTTT. Translation: CASSQDRGGVLFF.